Presented here are 18 T cell receptor beta chains from one specimen sequenced in a study of cytomegalovirus exposure and HLA in healthy donors. 13 Jbeta primers and 60 Vbeta primers were used for the PCR. The protocol was immunoSEQ multiplex PCR, while the TCRdb copy is restricted to in-frame clones and leaves out a portion. The sample comprises around 150,000 clones, 60% to 80% of which are singletons, and about an eighth rests with the top ten. The sample was PBMCs. These receptors all stem from a middle-aged man in good health and CMV-seropositive.

V gene TRBV5-1 combines with J gene TRBJ2-7; a weak D match, TRBD1 (6 bases). V lost 0 bases and J lost 5, with 18 bases in between. This CDR3 has 16 residues. Germline loops: CDR1 SGHRS, CDR2 YFSETQ. As DNA, the CDR3 is TGCGCCAGCAGCTTGGCGACAGGACCCCCTCAAAACGAGCAGTACTTC. Protein product: CASSLATGPPQNEQYF.

The rearrangement joins TRBV5-4 to TRBJ2-7; perhaps TRBD2 as D (6 bases). Trimming left V 1 base short and J 4 bases short, with 9 bases between. The CDR3 spans 13 residues. Per the germline V gene, CDR1 is SGHNT and CDR2 is YYREEE (reference sequence). CDR3 in DNA: TGTGCCAGCAGCTTGAGGGCGGGATACGAGCAGTACTTC. It codes for CASSLRAGYEQYF. The full variable domain, completed using reference TRBV5-4 and TRBJ2-7, is ETGVTQSPTHLIKTRGQQVTLRCSSQSGHNTVSWYQQALGQGPQFIFQYYREEENGRGNFPPRFSGLQFPNYSSELNVNALELDDSALYLCASSLRAGYEQYFGPGTRLTVT.

This clone was recorded once. The chain uses TRBV5-5 and TRBJ2-2, with D unresolved. This CDR3 contains 13 residues. V shed 5 bases and J shed 4 bases, with 9 bases lying between them. Germline CDR1 reads SGHKS; CDR2 reads YYEKEE (reference sequence). CDR3 sequence (DNA): TGTGCCAGCAGATCGCTACTCACCGGGGAGCTGTTTTTT. It yields the protein CASRSLLTGELFF.

This sequence joins TRBV19 and TRBJ1-6; 7 nucleotides match TRBD1. The CDR3 loop spans 17 amino acids. The ends lost 4 bases at V and 2 bases at J; junction bases unmatched: 8. In germline, CDR1 is LNHDA, CDR2 SQIVND (reference sequence). The CDR3 reads CASSTTGLITYNSPLHF. The DNA for the CDR3 is TGTGCCAGTAGTACGACAGGGTTAATCACCTATAATTCACCCCTCCACTTT.

This sequence joins TRBV4-2 and TRBJ2-1, with D possibly matching TRBD2 (5 bases). This CDR3 spans 15 amino acids. The V end lost 0 bases, the J end lost 6 bases, and 12 bases lay between the germline ends. Germline values: CDR1 LGHNA, CDR2 YNFKEQ. The CDR3 protein is CASSQERGIFNEQFF. CDR3 DNA sequence: TGTGCCAGCAGCCAAGAACGAGGGATCTTCAATGAGCAGTTCTTC.

The chain is built from TRBV27 and TRBJ1-6; weak D call: TRBD1 (5 bases). The V end was cut by 1 base, the J end by 7 bases, with 11 bases between. The CDR3 is made up of 15 amino acids. Per the germline V gene, CDR1 is MNHEY and CDR2 is SMNVEV (reference sequence). The CDR3 region is CASSLWAGRNSPLHF. For the CDR3, the DNA is TGTGCCAGCAGTTTATGGGCAGGGCGAAATTCACCCCTCCACTTT.

The chain is built from TRBV7-9 and TRBJ2-5; weak D call: TRBD2 (5 bases). This CDR3 has 13 amino acids. CDR1 is SEHNR and CDR2 is FQNEAQ in the germline V gene (reference sequence). V lost 8 bases and J lost 5, with 15 bases in between. The chain's CDR3 is CASREGRRETQYF. DNA for the CDR3: TGTGCCAGCCGAGAGGGCCGGCGGGAGACCCAGTACTTC.

The rearrangement uses TRBV19 and TRBJ1-4; D unclear. Germline V gene data show CDR1 as LNHDA and CDR2 as SQIVND (reference sequence). The CDR3 is 15 amino acids. V lost 3 bases to trimming and J lost 0 bases, with 8 bases between them. The CDR3 spells CASSISAATNEKLFF. The CDR3 DNA is TGTGCCAGTAGTATTTCGGCGGCAACTAATGAAAAACTGTTTTTT. The whole variable domain, filled in from reference TRBV19 and TRBJ1-4, reads DGGITQSPKYLFRKEGQNVTLSCEQNLNHDAMYWYRQDPGQGLRLIYYSQIVNDFQKGDIAEGYSVSREKKESFPLTVTSAQKNPTAFYLCASSISAATNEKLFFGSGTQLSVL.

The chain uses TRBV7-8 and TRBJ2-7; D might be TRBD1 (5 bases). This CDR3 spans 13 amino acids. CDR1 is SGHVS, CDR2 FQNEAQ, per germline. Trimming took 5 bases from V and 1 from J, leaving 9 bases between them. CDR3 bases: TGTGCCAGCAGCCCGGACATGTCCTACGAGCAGTACTTC. Amino acids: CASSPDMSYEQYF.

The chain is built from TRBV28 and TRBJ2-1, with 7 bases fitting TRBD1. Looked up from germline, CDR1 is MDHEN and CDR2 is SYDVKM. The CDR3 covers 15 residues. Losses at the gene ends were 6 bases for V and 2 bases for J; bases not matched to a gene: 7. This chain's CDR3 is CASRHKDRAYNEQFF. The CDR3 DNA reads as TGTGCCAGCAGACACAAAGACAGGGCCTACAATGAGCAGTTCTTC.

CDR3 sequence (DNA): TGTGCCAGCAAGCCAGGAAGGTTGGAGACCCAGTACTTC. It translates to CASKPGRLETQYF. This rearrangement joins TRBV2 to TRBJ2-5; D unclear. Germline CDR1 SNHLY, CDR2 FYNNEI. The CDR3 contains 13 residues. The V end lost 7 bases, the J end lost 5 bases, and 14 bases lay between the germline ends.

The chain links TRBV6-1 to TRBJ1-1; D is unresolved. Germline V gene lookup returns CDR1 MNHNS and CDR2 SASEGT. Trimming took 7 bases from V and 7 from J, leaving 16 bases between them. The CDR3 sequence is 13 residues long. The CDR3 is CASILLLNGEAFF. The DNA for the CDR3 is TGTGCCAGCATTCTTCTCCTGAACGGTGAAGCTTTCTTT.

The V gene is TRBV29-1, the J gene TRBJ2-3; possible D gene TRBD2, 6 bases. The V end lost 7 bases, the J end lost 5 bases, and 16 bases lay between the germline ends. The CDR3 runs to 13 residues. Germline loops: CDR1 SQVTM, CDR2 ANQGSEA. The CDR3: CSAEGGAGDTQYF. DNA for the CDR3: TGCAGCGCAGAAGGAGGGGCGGGAGATACGCAGTATTTT.

The J gene is TRBJ1-4, the V gene TRBV6-1; 7 bases align to TRBD1. V shed 3 bases, J shed 7 bases, and the junction held 5 bases outside the gene matches. The CDR3 is made up of 14 amino acids. Germline loops: CDR1 MNHNS, CDR2 SASEGT. The DNA of the CDR3 is TGTGCCAGCAGTGAGAGGGGGCCTGGTGAAAAACTGTTTTTT. It is translated as CASSERGPGEKLFF.

The genes are TRBV28 and TRBJ1-1; tentative D call: TRBD1 (5 bases). This CDR3 has 12 amino acids. The V gene lost 7 bases and the J gene lost 6 bases, with 12 bases spanning the gap. Germline V gives CDR1 MDHEN, CDR2 SYDVKM. The CDR3 DNA follows: TGTGCCAGCACCCTTACAGGCCCTGAAGCTTTCTTT. This encodes CASTLTGPEAFF.

V is TRBV7-9 and J is TRBJ2-1; weak D call: TRBD2 (6 bases). Germline loops: CDR1 SEHNR, CDR2 FQNEAQ (reference sequence). The CDR3 runs to 14 residues. Trimming cost V 8 bases and J 0 bases, with 11 bases left between them. This CDR3 is CASRGGFSYNEQFF. The CDR3 nucleotides are TGTGCCAGCCGTGGGGGGTTCTCCTACAATGAGCAGTTCTTC. Full variable domain (missing parts from reference TRBV7-9 and TRBJ2-1): DTGVSQNPRHKITKRGQNVTFRCDPISEHNRLYWYRQTLGQGPEFLTYFQNEAQLEKSRLLSDRFSAERPKGSFSTLEIQRTEQGDSAMYLCASRGGFSYNEQFFGPGTRLTVL.

The chain couples TRBV28 to TRBJ2-4, with 8 nucleotides matching TRBD1. The CDR3 consists of 17 residues. Germline V gives CDR1 MDHEN, CDR2 SYDVKM. The J segment lost 0 bases and the V segment lost 4 bases, leaving 8 bases of the junction unmatched. The chain's CDR3 is CASSYRDRFLAKNIQYF. CDR3 DNA sequence: TGTGCCAGCAGTTACCGGGACAGGTTCCTAGCCAAAAACATTCAGTACTTC.

This clone was recorded a few times. The V and J genes are TRBV5-6 and TRBJ1-2, with 7 bases lining up with TRBD1. Trimming removed 4 bases from V and 5 bases from J; junction bases left unmatched: 2. Looked up from germline, CDR1 is SGHDT and CDR2 is YYEEEE. The CDR3 extends over 12 amino acids. In nucleotides, the CDR3 is TGTGCCAGCAGCGCGGGACAGTATGGCTACACCTTC. Amino acids: CASSAGQYGYTF.